Listed below are T cell receptor beta chains from one sample, sequenced in a study of shared clonotypes between healthy human individuals. The protocol was immunoSEQ multiplex PCR, while the TCRdb copy is restricted to in-frame clones and leaves out a portion. Among over a million clones, 95% to 99% were seen once, and the ten largest hold 0.45%. Material: naive CD4+ T cells sorted from blood. The receptors were sampled from a young man in good health. Each CDR3 is given with its conserved first and last residue. A D gene is named only where the DNA matches it firmly. Size is stated for part of the rows, as once, few or many counts, or as a class when the clone is expanded.

>TRBV5-1|.|TRBJ1-4|14|.
CASSLNALNEKLFF
TGCGCCAGCAGCCTCAACGCTCTTAATGAAAAACTGTTTTTT
>TRBV6-5|.|TRBJ1-1|15|.
CASSYGAAMNTEAFF
TGTGCCAGCAGTTACGGGGCAGCGATGAACACTGAAGCTTTCTTT
>TRBV19|TRBD1|TRBJ2-2|16|.
CASSMRTGATAGELFF
TGTGCCAGTAGTATGAGGACAGGGGCAACGGCCGGGGAGCTGTTTTTT
>TRBV30|.|TRBJ2-5|14|.
CAWTLRGGQETQYF
TGTGCCTGGACCCTAAGGGGGGGCCAAGAGACCCAGTACTTC
>TRBV18|TRBD1|TRBJ2-3|14|once
CASSVGQGPDTQYF
TGTGCCAGCTCAGTCGGACAGGGACCAGATACGCAGTATTTT
>TRBV27|TRBD2|TRBJ2-7|17|.
CASSLAKGGSYPYEQYF
TGTGCCAGCAGTTTAGCGAAGGGCGGGAGTTACCCCTACGAGCAGTACTTC
>TRBV7-6|.|TRBJ1-3|14|.
CASSVRGSGNTIYF
TGTGCCAGCAGCGTCCGGGGCTCTGGAAACACCATATATTTT
>TRBV12-5|TRBD2|TRBJ2-3|16|.
CASGLVTSGGTDTQYF
TGTGCTAGTGGTTTGGTGACTAGCGGAGGCACAGATACGCAGTATTTT
>TRBV28|.|TRBJ2-1|12|.
CASSPSPHEQFF
TGTGCCAGCAGTCCATCCCCCCATGAGCAGTTCTTC
>TRBV19|.|TRBJ2-1|14|once
CASSTRLVGNEQFF
TGTGCCAGTAGTACCCGACTAGTCGGGAATGAGCAGTTCTTC
>TRBV5-1|.|TRBJ2-5|13|.
CASSSDSRETQYF
TGCGCCAGCAGCTCGGACAGTAGAGAGACCCAGTACTTC
>TRBV28|.|TRBJ2-1|15|.
CASSSSGVSYNEQFF
TGTGCCAGCAGCTCCAGCGGAGTCTCCTACAATGAGCAGTTCTTC
>TRBV27|TRBD1|TRBJ2-3|15|.
CASRARDRGADTQYF
TGTGCCAGCAGAGCAAGGGACAGGGGCGCAGATACGCAGTATTTT
>TRBV28|.|TRBJ2-7|15|.
CASSPPGVSSYEQYF
TGTGCCAGCAGCCCACCTGGGGTGAGCTCCTACGAGCAGTACTTC
>TRBV28|.|TRBJ1-2|13|.
CASSGPANYGYTF
TGTGCCAGCAGTGGCCCAGCTAACTATGGCTACACCTTC
>TRBV18|.|TRBJ2-3|15|.
CASSPQGPTTDTQYF
TGTGCCAGCTCACCACAAGGACCAACCACAGATACGCAGTATTTT
>TRBV5-5|.|TRBJ2-3|12|.
CASSYETDTQYF
TGTGCCAGCAGCTACGAAACAGATACGCAGTATTTT
>TRBV18|.|TRBJ2-5|13|.
CASSQPGIETQYF
TGTGCCAGCTCCCAGCCGGGAATAGAGACCCAGTACTTC
>TRBV2|TRBD1|TRBJ2-1|16|.
CASSELGQGVGNEQFF
TGTGCCAGCAGTGAGCTTGGACAGGGGGTTGGTAATGAGCAGTTCTTC
>TRBV5-8|.|TRBJ1-2|13|.
CASSARTDYGYTF
TGTGCCAGCAGCGCTAGGACAGACTATGGCTACACCTTC
>TRBV7-9|.|TRBJ1-3|15|once
CASSLVAGSGNTIYF
TGTGCCAGCAGCTTAGTCGCCGGCTCTGGAAACACCATATATTTT
>TRBV10-3|TRBD2|TRBJ2-7|16|once
CAISESWGGWDDEQYF
TGTGCCATCAGTGAGTCTTGGGGGGGATGGGATGACGAGCAGTACTTC
>TRBV5-1|.|TRBJ1-2|14|.
CASSLGTNRGGYTF
TGCGCCAGCAGCTTGGGTACAAACCGGGGTGGCTACACCTTC
>TRBV7-2|TRBD1|TRBJ2-7|15|.
CASSSNSGGPYEQYF
TGTGCCAGCAGCTCAAATTCAGGGGGCCCGTACGAGCAGTACTTC
>TRBV30|.|TRBJ1-5|13|.
CAWSVQEDQPQHF
TGTGCCTGGAGTGTACAGGAGGACCAGCCCCAGCATTTT
>TRBV5-1|.|TRBJ2-7|18|.
CASSLGASMGRTSYEQYF
TGCGCCAGCAGCTTGGGAGCCTCCATGGGGAGGACCTCCTACGAGCAGTACTTC
>TRBV28|.|TRBJ2-3|14|.
CASSPPHTPDTQYF
TGTGCCAGCAGTCCCCCACACACCCCAGATACGCAGTATTTT
>TRBV7-9|.|TRBJ2-2|15|.
CASSLAQLRTGELFF
TGTGCCAGCAGCTTAGCACAGCTCCGTACCGGGGAGCTGTTTTTT
>TRBV6-1|.|TRBJ2-1|14|.
CASGAGNILYEQFF
TGTGCCAGCGGTGCAGGAAATATCCTTTATGAGCAGTTCTTC
>TRBV9|.|TRBJ2-5|16|.
CASSPSKGPNSETQYF
TGTGCCAGCAGCCCGTCTAAGGGGCCGAACTCAGAGACCCAGTACTTC
>TRBV9|.|TRBJ2-1|11|.
CASSVGHEQFF
TGTGCCAGCAGCGTAGGCCATGAGCAGTTCTTC
>TRBV6-6|.|TRBJ1-3|16|.
CASTLKGKFSGNTIYF
TGTGCCAGCACCCTAAAAGGCAAGTTCTCCGGAAACACCATATATTTT
>TRBV28|.|TRBJ2-7|12|.
CASSLLRGEQYF
TGTGCCAGCAGTTTGTTAAGGGGAGAGCAGTACTTC
>TRBV10-3|TRBD1|TRBJ1-1|15|.
CAISSQGGRNTEAFF
TGTGCCATCAGTTCCCAGGGGGGAAGGAACACTGAAGCTTTCTTT
>TRBV6-6|.|TRBJ2-2|14|.
CASSYSRGNGELFF
TGTGCCAGCAGTTACAGCCGGGGGAACGGGGAGCTGTTTTTT
>TRBV28|.|TRBJ1-1|14|.
CASLPGHRNTEAFF
TGTGCCAGCCTTCCGGGACATCGGAACACTGAAGCTTTCTTT
>TRBV4-1|.|TRBJ1-1|13|.
CASSLDRASEAFF
TGCGCCAGCAGTCTCGACCGAGCCTCTGAAGCTTTCTTT
>TRBV18|TRBD1|TRBJ2-1|17|once
CASSPSRGTGGYNEQFF
TGTGCCAGCTCACCGAGCCGGGGAACAGGGGGTTACAATGAGCAGTTCTTC
>TRBV5-1|.|TRBJ1-1|15|.
CASSLNPAWGTEAFF
TGCGCCAGCAGCTTGAATCCGGCCTGGGGGACTGAAGCTTTCTTT
>TRBV5-3|TRBD1|TRBJ2-7|18|.
CARTGDRDFWVVAYEQYF
TGTGCCAGAACAGGGGACAGGGATTTCTGGGTTGTCGCCTACGAGCAGTACTTC
>TRBV7-2|.|TRBJ2-5|13|.
CASSVIPRETQYF
TGTGCCAGCAGCGTTATACCCCGGGAGACCCAGTACTTC
>TRBV7-2|.|TRBJ2-6|16|.
CASSPRHRTGANVLTF
TGTGCCAGCAGCCCGAGACACCGGACTGGGGCCAACGTCCTGACTTTC
>TRBV5-1|TRBD2|TRBJ2-1|15|.
CASSPGLASYNEQFF
TGCGCCAGCAGTCCGGGACTAGCGAGTTACAATGAGCAGTTCTTC
>TRBV18|.|TRBJ2-7|15|.
CASSPLGGSSYEQYF
TGTGCCAGCTCACCACTAGGGGGGAGCTCCTACGAGCAGTACTTC
>TRBV7-6|TRBD1|TRBJ1-1|14|once
CASSRRTGSTEAFF
TGTGCCAGCAGTCGTAGGACAGGCTCCACTGAAGCTTTCTTT
>TRBV7-2|.|TRBJ1-3|15|.
CASSLYGFSGNTIYF
TGTGCCAGCAGCTTGTATGGGTTCTCTGGAAACACCATATATTTT
>TRBV15|TRBD2|TRBJ2-1|17|.
CATSRLAEEEPYNEQFF
TGTGCCACCAGCAGGCTAGCGGAAGAAGAACCCTACAATGAGCAGTTCTTC
>TRBV9|.|TRBJ2-7|15|.
CASSPRGGPVYEQYF
TGTGCCAGCAGCCCGCGCGGAGGGCCGGTCTACGAGCAGTACTTC
>TRBV28|.|TRBJ2-2|12|once
CASSALTGELFF
TGTGCCAGCAGTGCCCTCACCGGGGAGCTGTTTTTT
>TRBV18|.|TRBJ2-5|15|.
CASSLSLGSPETQYF
TGTGCCAGCTCACTGAGTTTGGGGAGCCCAGAGACCCAGTACTTC
>TRBV19|.|TRBJ2-3|17|.
CASSIDWLADSTDTQYF
TGTGCCAGTAGTATAGATTGGCTAGCCGATAGCACAGATACGCAGTATTTT
>TRBV25-1|.|TRBJ1-2|12|.
CASSESRAGYTF
TGTGCCAGCAGTGAATCCAGGGCTGGCTACACCTTC
>TRBV25-1|.|TRBJ2-4|15|once
CASSEGGLAKNIQYF
TGTGCCAGCAGTGAGGGGGGACTGGCCAAAAACATTCAGTACTTC
>TRBV6-5|.|TRBJ2-5|14|.
CASSYSTTAETQYF
TGTGCCAGCAGTTACTCGACGACCGCGGAGACCCAGTACTTC
>TRBV9|TRBD2|TRBJ2-1|16|.
CASSAFLVGGGAEQFF
TGTGCCAGCAGCGCCTTCTTAGTTGGGGGAGGGGCTGAGCAGTTCTTC
>TRBV11-2|.|TRBJ2-7|16|.
CASSLRSGTPTYEQYF
TGTGCCAGCAGCTTACGGTCCGGGACGCCAACCTACGAGCAGTACTTC
>TRBV28|TRBD2|TRBJ2-1|15|once
CASSTGGLAGNEQFF
TGTGCCAGCAGTACTGGGGGACTAGCGGGGAATGAGCAGTTCTTC
>TRBV28|.|TRBJ1-1|14|.
CASSASGGGTEAFF
TGTGCCAGCAGTGCTTCAGGAGGCGGCACTGAAGCTTTCTTT
>TRBV6-5|.|TRBJ2-3|14|.
CASSYESVTDTQYF
TGTGCCAGCAGTTACGAGTCAGTCACAGATACGCAGTATTTT
>TRBV27|TRBD2|TRBJ2-7|15|.
CASSSLGGSKAEQYF
TGTGCCAGCAGTTCCCTAGGCGGGAGTAAGGCCGAGCAGTACTTC